This TCR beta chain was identified during a study of blood T cell repertoires in COVID-19. As for the study in general: The United States, Italy and Spain supplied acute and convalescent COVID-19 samples.

Participants spanned ages about 18 to 100 years and resided in roughly 22 US areas. Two negative PCRs, clearance, or symptom resolution had been documented for recovered Cohort 3 donors. Original methodology: Estimation of nucleated cell counts relied on the amplification of reference gene primers. The table came from immunoSEQ multiplex PCR; TCRdb's copy has only in-frame clones and leaves some out. For V, J and clone size, that table is used; D and trimming come from the DNA. Altogether roughly 360,000 clones are present, around 83% being singletons, with the ten largest covering less than 6%. V was pared by 2 bases and J by 2 bases, with 3 bases of the junction left unmatched. Germline V CDR1 and CDR2: MNHEY, SVGAGI. This CDR3 has 16 residues.

The sample comprised PBMCs or T cells enriched from blood (not recorded which). This chain links TRBV6-5 with TRBJ2-7; 13 bases map to TRBD2. The clonotype originates from a woman in her forties or fifties who had recovered from COVID-19. The chain's CDR3 is CASSYPGLAGTYEQYF. For the CDR3, the DNA is TGTGCCAGCAGTTACCCGGGACTAGCGGGGACCTACGAGCAGTACTTC.